This TCR beta chain was observed in a study of graft-versus-host responses after intestinal transplantation. Study-wide background: Recipients obtained multivisceral, liver-intestinal, or isolated intestinal transplants. Points from the study as a whole: In recipient marrow, GvH clones were found, and some appeared first in ileum or blood.

The assay was immunoSEQ multiplex PCR, and TCRdb's table has in-frame clones only and misses some. The sample lists 12,000 or so clones; about three quarters were seen once. As concerns this clone: Its antigen is as yet unknown.

Sequences were derived from PBMCs, sampled around 500 days after intestinal transplant. The sequence came from a human patient who received an intestinal transplant, so some T cells may come from the graft donor.

This chain's CDR3 is CASTSFRLADEQFF. Written as DNA, the CDR3 is TGCGCCAGCACCTCGTTTAGGCTGGCCGATGAGCAGTTCTTC. The chain combines TRBV5-1 with TRBJ2-1, with unresolved D. Per the germline V gene, CDR1 is SGHRS and CDR2 is YFSETQ. V lost 6 bases and J 8 bases, leaving 18 bases between the germline ends. The CDR3 runs to 14 residues.